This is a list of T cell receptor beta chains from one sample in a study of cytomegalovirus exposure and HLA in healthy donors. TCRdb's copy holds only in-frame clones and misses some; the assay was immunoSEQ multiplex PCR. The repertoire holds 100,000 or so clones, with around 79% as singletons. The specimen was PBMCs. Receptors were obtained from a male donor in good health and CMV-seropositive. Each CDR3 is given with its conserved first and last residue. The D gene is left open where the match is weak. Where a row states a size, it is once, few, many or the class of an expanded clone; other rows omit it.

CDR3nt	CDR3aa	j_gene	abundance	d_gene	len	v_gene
TGTGCCAGCAGTTTTTCGACATACGAGCAGTACTTC	CASSFSTYEQYF	TRBJ2-7	NA	NA	12	TRBV28
TGCAGCGTTGACGGTCAGGGAGGGCTCACAGATACGCAGTATTTT	CSVDGQGGLTDTQYF	TRBJ2-3	few	TRBD2	15	TRBV29-1
TGCAGCGCAAAACCGGGACTAGTTAAATACAATGAGCAGTTCTTC	CSAKPGLVKYNEQFF	TRBJ2-1	NA	TRBD2	15	TRBV29-1
TGCGCCAGCCGCCGGGACAGGGACACAGATACGCAGTATTTT	CASRRDRDTDTQYF	TRBJ2-3	NA	TRBD1	14	TRBV5-1
TGCGCCAGCAGCCCGTCTCAGGGGATGGACACTGAAGCTTTCTTT	CASSPSQGMDTEAFF	TRBJ1-1	NA	NA	15	TRBV5-1
TGTGCCAGCAGCTTAGCGTCCTACAGCCACTATGGCTACACCTTC	CASSLASYSHYGYTF	TRBJ1-2	NA	NA	15	TRBV7-8
TGTGCCAGCAGATCGGACAGGGCCTATGAGCAGTTCTTC	CASRSDRAYEQFF	TRBJ2-1	NA	TRBD1	13	TRBV5-4
TGTGCCAGCAGCTTGGTCGGAGCGGGGCTCCTCCAGGATGAGCAGTTCTTC	CASSLVGAGLLQDEQFF	TRBJ2-1	NA	TRBD2	17	TRBV5-6
TGTGCCATCAGTGAGGCCGACTCTAGCGGGGGTTACGAGCAGTACTTC	CAISEADSSGGYEQYF	TRBJ2-7	NA	TRBD2	16	TRBV10-3
TGTGCCAGCAGTGGGCTAGCGGGTTACAATGAGCAGTTCTTC	CASSGLAGYNEQFF	TRBJ2-1	NA	TRBD2	14	TRBV6-4
TGTGCCAGCAGTTACACCCTGGGACAGTCCGAGCAGTACTTC	CASSYTLGQSEQYF	TRBJ2-7	NA	TRBD1	14	TRBV6-5
TGTGCCAGCAGCTCGGGACAGGCTGAAAGGGAACTGTTTTTT	CASSSGQAERELFF	TRBJ1-4	NA	TRBD1	14	TRBV5-4
TGTGCCAGCAGTGTTTCCTACAGGGGAGCGAGTTCCTATAATTCACTCCTCCACTTT	CASSVSYRGASSYNSLLHF	TRBJ1-6	NA	TRBD1	19	TRBV2
TGTGCCAGTAGGCCGACAGGGCAAGGCCCCTACGAGCAGTACTTC	CASRPTGQGPYEQYF	TRBJ2-7	few	TRBD1	15	TRBV19
TGTGCCTGGAGCGTCCGGACAGGCGGTGAAAAACTGTTTTTT	CAWSVRTGGEKLFF	TRBJ1-4	once	TRBD1	14	TRBV30
TGTGCCAGCAGCTCAGTCCCGGGGGGTCCCTACAATGAGCAGTTCTTC	CASSSVPGGPYNEQFF	TRBJ2-1	NA	TRBD2	16	TRBV7-9
TGTGCCAGCACCGGGACTAGCGGGGGTACGCAGTATTTT	CASTGTSGGTQYF	TRBJ2-3	NA	TRBD2	13	TRBV28
TGCAGCGCCATCAGACAGGGGAAGTTCACAGATACGCAGTATTTT	CSAIRQGKFTDTQYF	TRBJ2-3	few	TRBD1	15	TRBV29-1
TGTGCCAGCAGCTTTAACAGGGACAGGAATTCACCCCTCCACTTT	CASSFNRDRNSPLHF	TRBJ1-6	NA	TRBD1	15	TRBV6-1
TGTGCCAGCAGCTTGGACGGCGGGGAGCTGTTTTTT	CASSLDGGELFF	TRBJ2-2	once	NA	12	TRBV5-8
TGTGCCAGCAGGGGGGGTAGCGGGGTCGCGAATGAGCAGTTCTTC	CASRGGSGVANEQFF	TRBJ2-1	NA	TRBD2	15	TRBV2
TGTGCTAGTGGTTTAGGAGACTTTAGTAGCACAGATACGCAGTATTTT	CASGLGDFSSTDTQYF	TRBJ2-3	NA	NA	16	TRBV12-5
TGCAGTGCTACTCGGGGGGGGGAGCAGTTCTTC	CSATRGGEQFF	TRBJ2-1	NA	TRBD2	11	TRBV20-1
TGTGCCAGCAGATCAAACAGGGGGGATAGCGAGCAGTACTTC	CASRSNRGDSEQYF	TRBJ2-7	NA	TRBD1	14	TRBV7-8
TGTGCCACCAGCAGAGCCCGTGGGGGGGCGGAGGGTCAGCCCCAGCATTTT	CATSRARGGAEGQPQHF	TRBJ1-5	NA	NA	17	TRBV15
TGTGCCAGCGGATCGAACAGGGTAAATTCTGGCTACACCTTC	CASGSNRVNSGYTF	TRBJ1-2	NA	NA	14	TRBV7-2
TGTGCCAGTAGTTTCAGACAGGGGGCAACTAATGAAAAACTGTTTTTT	CASSFRQGATNEKLFF	TRBJ1-4	once	TRBD1	16	TRBV19
TGTGCCAGTAGTTCCGACAGGGCTGTAGGGCTGGAAAAACTGTTTTTT	CASSSDRAVGLEKLFF	TRBJ1-4	once	TRBD1	16	TRBV19
TGTGCCAGCAGTTTCCGACAGGGGGCGAAGGGCTACACCTTC	CASSFRQGAKGYTF	TRBJ1-2	NA	TRBD1	14	TRBV27
TGCGCCAGCAGTAACACAGGGCGAGGGGCAGATACGCAGTATTTT	CASSNTGRGADTQYF	TRBJ2-3	NA	NA	15	TRBV5-1
TGTGCCTGTACGGGGGAGGGAAGGGAGCAGTTCTTC	CACTGEGREQFF	TRBJ2-1	few	TRBD2	12	TRBV30
TGCAGCGCAGCCAGGTGGGGGGAGGGGGGTGAGCAGTTCTTC	CSAARWGEGGEQFF	TRBJ2-1	NA	NA	14	TRBV29-1
TGCGCCAGCAGCTCAGGGGAGACCCAGTACTTC	CASSSGETQYF	TRBJ2-5	NA	NA	11	TRBV5-1
TGTGCCAGCAGCCAGGGACAGGGCGATAATGAAAAACTGTTTTTT	CASSQGQGDNEKLFF	TRBJ1-4	few	TRBD1	15	TRBV4-2
TGTGCCTGGAGCCAGGGGACTACCTACGAGCAGTACTTC	CAWSQGTTYEQYF	TRBJ2-7	NA	NA	13	TRBV30
TGTGCCAGCAGTCCGGGGGACAGGGAATCGACCGAGCAGTACTTC	CASSPGDRESTEQYF	TRBJ2-7	NA	TRBD1	15	TRBV6-5
TGTGCCATCGGAGGAAGGGTCAATGAGCAGTTCTTC	CAIGGRVNEQFF	TRBJ2-1	NA	NA	12	TRBV10-3
TGCGCCAGCAGCTTGGAAGGACAGCCCTACGAGCAGTACTTC	CASSLEGQPYEQYF	TRBJ2-7	NA	NA	14	TRBV5-1
TGTGCCAGCAGTTTATGGCTAGCGGGGGACGTCAATGAGCAGTTCTTC	CASSLWLAGDVNEQFF	TRBJ2-1	NA	TRBD2	16	TRBV27
TGTGCCTGGAGCTCGCGGGACAGGGTATTCTACGAGCAGTACTTC	CAWSSRDRVFYEQYF	TRBJ2-7	NA	TRBD1	15	TRBV30